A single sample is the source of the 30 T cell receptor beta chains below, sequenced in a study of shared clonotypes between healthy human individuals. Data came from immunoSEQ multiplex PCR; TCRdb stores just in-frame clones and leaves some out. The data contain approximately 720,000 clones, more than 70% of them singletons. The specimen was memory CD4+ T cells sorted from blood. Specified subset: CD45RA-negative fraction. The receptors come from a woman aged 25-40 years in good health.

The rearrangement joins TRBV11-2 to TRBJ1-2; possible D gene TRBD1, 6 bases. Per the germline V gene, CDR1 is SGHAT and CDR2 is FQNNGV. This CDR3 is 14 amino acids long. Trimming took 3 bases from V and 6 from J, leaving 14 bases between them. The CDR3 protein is CASSFKDSLDGYTF. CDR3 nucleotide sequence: TGTGCCAGCAGCTTTAAGGACAGCTTAGATGGCTACACCTTC.

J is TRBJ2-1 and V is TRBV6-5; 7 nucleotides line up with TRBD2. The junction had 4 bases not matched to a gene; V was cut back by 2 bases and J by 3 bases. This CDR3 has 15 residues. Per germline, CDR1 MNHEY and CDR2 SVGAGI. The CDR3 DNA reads TGTGCCAGCAGTTACGGCGGGAGCCACTACAATGAGCAGTTCTTC. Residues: CASSYGGSHYNEQFF.

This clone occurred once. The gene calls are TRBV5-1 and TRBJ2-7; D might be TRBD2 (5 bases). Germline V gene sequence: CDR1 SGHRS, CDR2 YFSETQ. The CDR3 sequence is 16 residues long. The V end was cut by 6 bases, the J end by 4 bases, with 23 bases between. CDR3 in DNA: TGCGCCAGCACCCCCGAACTAGGAAGAGGTGTTTACGAGCAGTACTTC. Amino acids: CASTPELGRGVYEQYF.

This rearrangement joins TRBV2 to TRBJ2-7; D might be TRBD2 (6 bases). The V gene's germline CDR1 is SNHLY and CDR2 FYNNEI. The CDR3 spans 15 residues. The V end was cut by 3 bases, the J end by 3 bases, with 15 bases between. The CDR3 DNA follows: TGTGCCAGCAGTGATCGCCCCGGGGGAAACTACGAGCAGTACTTC. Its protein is CASSDRPGGNYEQYF. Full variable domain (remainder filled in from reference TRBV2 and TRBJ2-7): EPEVTQTPSHQVTQMGQEVILRCVPISNHLYFYWYRQILGQKVEFLVSFYNNEISEKSEIFDDQFSVERPDGSNFTLKIRSTKLEDSAMYFCASSDRPGGNYEQYFGPGTRLTVT.

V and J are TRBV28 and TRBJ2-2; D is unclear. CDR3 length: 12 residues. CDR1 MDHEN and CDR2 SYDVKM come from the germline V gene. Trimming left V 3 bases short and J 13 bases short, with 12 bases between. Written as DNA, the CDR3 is TGTGCCAGCAGTTTTTCGGCAGTGGGGCTGTTTTTT. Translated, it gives CASSFSAVGLFF.

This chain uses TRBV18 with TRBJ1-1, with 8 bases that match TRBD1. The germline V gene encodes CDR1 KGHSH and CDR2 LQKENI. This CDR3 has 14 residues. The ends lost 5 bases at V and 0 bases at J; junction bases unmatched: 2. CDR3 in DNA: TGTGCCAGCTCAAGGACAGGGATGAACACTGAAGCTTTCTTT. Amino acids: CASSRTGMNTEAFF. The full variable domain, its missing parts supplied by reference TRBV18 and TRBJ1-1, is NAGVMQNPRHLVRRRGQEARLRCSPMKGHSHVYWYRQLPEEGLKFMVYLQKENIIDESGMPKERFSAEFPKEGPSILRIQQVVRGDSAAYFCASSRTGMNTEAFFGQGTRLTVV.

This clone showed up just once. This chain's CDR3 is CASSSFPARTYEQYF. DNA for the CDR3: TGTGCCAGCAGCTCCTTCCCAGCGCGCACCTACGAGCAGTACTTC. The chain links TRBV7-9 to TRBJ2-7; D unclear. V was trimmed by 4 bases and J by 2 bases, leaving 15 bases between them. From germline, CDR1 is SEHNR and CDR2 FQNEAQ (reference sequence). CDR3 size: 15 residues.

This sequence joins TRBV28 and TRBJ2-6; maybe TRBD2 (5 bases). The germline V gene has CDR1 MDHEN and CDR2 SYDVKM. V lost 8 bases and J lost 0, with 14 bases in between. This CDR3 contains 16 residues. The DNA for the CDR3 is TGTGCCAGCGTTAGGGCAGGACTCTCTGGGGCCAACGTCCTGACTTTC. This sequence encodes CASVRAGLSGANVLTF.

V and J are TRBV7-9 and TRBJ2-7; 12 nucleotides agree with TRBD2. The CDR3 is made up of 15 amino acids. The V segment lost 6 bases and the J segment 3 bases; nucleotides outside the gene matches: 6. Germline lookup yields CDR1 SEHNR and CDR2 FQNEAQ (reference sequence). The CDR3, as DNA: TGTGCCAGCAGTAGGGGACTAGCGGGCCTCTACGAGCAGTACTTC. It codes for CASSRGLAGLYEQYF.

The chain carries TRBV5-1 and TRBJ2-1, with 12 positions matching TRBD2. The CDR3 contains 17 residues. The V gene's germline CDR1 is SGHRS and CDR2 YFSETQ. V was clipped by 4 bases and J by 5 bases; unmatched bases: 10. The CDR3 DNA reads TGCGCCAGCAGCCTCCTGGGGAGGACTAGCGGGGACAATGAGCAGTTCTTC. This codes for CASSLLGRTSGDNEQFF.

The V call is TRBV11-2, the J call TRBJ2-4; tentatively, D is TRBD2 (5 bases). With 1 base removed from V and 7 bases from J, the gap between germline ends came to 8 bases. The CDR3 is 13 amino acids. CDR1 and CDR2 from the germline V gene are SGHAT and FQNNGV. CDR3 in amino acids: CASSLGTGNIQYF. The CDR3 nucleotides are TGTGCCAGCAGCTTAGGTACGGGGAACATTCAGTACTTC. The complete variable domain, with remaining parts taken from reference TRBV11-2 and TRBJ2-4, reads EAGVAQSPRYKIIEKRQSVAFWCNPISGHATLYWYQQILGQGPKLLIQFQNNGVVDDSQLPKDRFSAERLKGVDSTLKIQPAKLEDSAVYLCASSLGTGNIQYFGAGTRLSVL.

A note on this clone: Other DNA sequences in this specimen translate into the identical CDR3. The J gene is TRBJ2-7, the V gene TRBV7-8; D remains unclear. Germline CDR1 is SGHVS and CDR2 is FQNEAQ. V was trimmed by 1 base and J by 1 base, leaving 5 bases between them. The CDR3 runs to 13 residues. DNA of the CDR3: TGTGCCAGCAGCTTAGTCCAGTCCTACGAGCAGTACTTC. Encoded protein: CASSLVQSYEQYF.

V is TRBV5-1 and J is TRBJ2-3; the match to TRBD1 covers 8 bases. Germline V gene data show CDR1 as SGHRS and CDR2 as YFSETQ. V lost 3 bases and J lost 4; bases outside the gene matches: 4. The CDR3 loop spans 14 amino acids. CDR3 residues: CASSSLDRADTQYF. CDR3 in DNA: TGCGCCAGCAGCTCCCTGGACAGGGCAGATACGCAGTATTTT.

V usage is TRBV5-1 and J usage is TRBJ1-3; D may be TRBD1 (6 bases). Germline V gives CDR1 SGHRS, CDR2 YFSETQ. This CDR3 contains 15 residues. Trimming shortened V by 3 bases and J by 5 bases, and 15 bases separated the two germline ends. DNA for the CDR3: TGCGCCAGCAGCTCCGTTGGGGGCGGGAGAAACACCATATATTTT. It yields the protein CASSSVGGGRNTIYF. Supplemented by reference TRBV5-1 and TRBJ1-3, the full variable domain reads KAGVTQTPRYLIKTRGQQVTLSCSPISGHRSVSWYQQTPGQGLQFLFEYFSETQRNKGNFPGRFSGRQFSNSRSEMNVSTLELGDSALYLCASSSVGGGRNTIYFGEGSWLTVV.

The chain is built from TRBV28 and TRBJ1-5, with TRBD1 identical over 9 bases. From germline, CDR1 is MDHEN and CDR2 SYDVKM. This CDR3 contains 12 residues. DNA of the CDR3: TGTGCGGGACAGGGACTAAATCAGCCCCAGCATTTT. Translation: CAGQGLNQPQHF.

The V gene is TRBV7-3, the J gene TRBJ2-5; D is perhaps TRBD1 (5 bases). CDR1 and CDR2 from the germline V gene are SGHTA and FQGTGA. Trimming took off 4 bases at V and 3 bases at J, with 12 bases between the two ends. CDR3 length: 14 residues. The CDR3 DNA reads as TGTGCCAGCAGCTGGGGCGCTGGGAAAGAGACCCAGTACTTC. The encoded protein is CASSWGAGKETQYF.

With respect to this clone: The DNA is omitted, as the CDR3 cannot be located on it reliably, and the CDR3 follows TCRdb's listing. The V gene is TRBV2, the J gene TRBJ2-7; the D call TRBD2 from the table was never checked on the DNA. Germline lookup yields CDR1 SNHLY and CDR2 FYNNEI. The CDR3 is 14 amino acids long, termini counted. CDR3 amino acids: CANLRFGDIYEQYF.

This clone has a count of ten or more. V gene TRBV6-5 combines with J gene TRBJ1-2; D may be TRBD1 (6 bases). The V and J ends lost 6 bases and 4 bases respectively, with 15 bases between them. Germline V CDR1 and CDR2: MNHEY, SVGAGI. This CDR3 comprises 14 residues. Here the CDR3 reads CASSQGGDTYGYTF. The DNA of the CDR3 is TGTGCCAGCAGCCAAGGGGGAGACACCTATGGCTACACCTTC.

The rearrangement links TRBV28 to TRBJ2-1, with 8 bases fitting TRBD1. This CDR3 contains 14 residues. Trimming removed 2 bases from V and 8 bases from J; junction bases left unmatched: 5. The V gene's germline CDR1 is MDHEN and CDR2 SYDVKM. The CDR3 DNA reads TGTGCCAGCAGTTTAGGGACAGGTATTGATGAGCAGTTCTTC. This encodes CASSLGTGIDEQFF.

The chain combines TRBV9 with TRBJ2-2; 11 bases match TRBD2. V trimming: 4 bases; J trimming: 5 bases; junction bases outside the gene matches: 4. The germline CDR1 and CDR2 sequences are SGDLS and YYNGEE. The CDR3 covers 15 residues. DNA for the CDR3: TGTGCCAGCAGCCTGACTAGCGGGATAACCGGGGAGCTGTTTTTT. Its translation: CASSLTSGITGELFF.

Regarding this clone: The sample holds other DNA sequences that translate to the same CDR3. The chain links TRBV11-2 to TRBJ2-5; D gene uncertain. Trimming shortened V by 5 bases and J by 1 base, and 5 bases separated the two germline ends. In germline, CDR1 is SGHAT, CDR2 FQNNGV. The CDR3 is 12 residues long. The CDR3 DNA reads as TGTGCCAGCAGCCAATCCCAAGAGACCCAGTACTTC. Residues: CASSQSQETQYF.

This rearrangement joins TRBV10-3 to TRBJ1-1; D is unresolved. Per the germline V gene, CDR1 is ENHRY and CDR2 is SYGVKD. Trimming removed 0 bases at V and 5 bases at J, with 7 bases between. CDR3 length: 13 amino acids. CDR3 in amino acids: CAISESATTEAFF. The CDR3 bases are TGTGCCATCAGTGAGTCAGCAACAACTGAAGCTTTCTTT.

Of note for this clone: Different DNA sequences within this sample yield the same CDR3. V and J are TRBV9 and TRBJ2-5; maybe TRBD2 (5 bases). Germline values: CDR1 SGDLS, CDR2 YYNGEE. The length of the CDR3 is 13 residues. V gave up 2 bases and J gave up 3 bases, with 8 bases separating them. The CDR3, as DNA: TGTGCCAGCAGCGTTTCCGGGGAAGAGACCCAGTACTTC. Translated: CASSVSGEETQYF.

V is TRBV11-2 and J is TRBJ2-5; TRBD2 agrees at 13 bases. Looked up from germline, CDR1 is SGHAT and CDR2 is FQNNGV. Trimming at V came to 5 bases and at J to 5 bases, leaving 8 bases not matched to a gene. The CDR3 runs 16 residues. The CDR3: CASSIQLAGGRETQYF. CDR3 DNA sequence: TGTGCCAGCAGCATACAACTAGCGGGAGGGCGGGAGACCCAGTACTTC.

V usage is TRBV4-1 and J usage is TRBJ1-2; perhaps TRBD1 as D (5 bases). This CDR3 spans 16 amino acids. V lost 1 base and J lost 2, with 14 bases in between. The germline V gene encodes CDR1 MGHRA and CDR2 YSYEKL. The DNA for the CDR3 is TGCGCCAGCAGCCAAGGATGGGGCAGGGTGAACTATGGCTACACCTTC. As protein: CASSQGWGRVNYGYTF.

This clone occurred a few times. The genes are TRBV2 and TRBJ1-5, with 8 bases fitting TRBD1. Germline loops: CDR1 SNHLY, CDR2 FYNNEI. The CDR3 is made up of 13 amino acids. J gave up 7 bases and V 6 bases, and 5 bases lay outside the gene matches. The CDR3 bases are TGTGCCAGCAGACCTACAGGGGGACAGCCCCAGCATTTT. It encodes CASRPTGGQPQHF.

In DNA form, the CDR3 reads TGTGCCAGCAGGCTAGCGGGAGTCGGCAATGAGCAGTTCTTC. This translates into CASRLAGVGNEQFF. The chain combines TRBV6-1 with TRBJ2-1, with 10 nucleotides matching TRBD2. The CDR3 sequence is 14 residues long. V lost 6 bases, J lost 6 bases, and 5 bases stayed unmatched. The germline CDR1 and CDR2 sequences are MNHNS and SASEGT.

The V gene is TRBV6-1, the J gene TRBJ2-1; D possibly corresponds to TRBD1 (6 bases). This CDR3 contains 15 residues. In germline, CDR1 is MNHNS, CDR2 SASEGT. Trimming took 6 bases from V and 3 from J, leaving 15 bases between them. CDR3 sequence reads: CASSEYGQIYNEQFF. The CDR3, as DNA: TGTGCCAGCAGCGAATACGGACAGATCTACAATGAGCAGTTCTTC.

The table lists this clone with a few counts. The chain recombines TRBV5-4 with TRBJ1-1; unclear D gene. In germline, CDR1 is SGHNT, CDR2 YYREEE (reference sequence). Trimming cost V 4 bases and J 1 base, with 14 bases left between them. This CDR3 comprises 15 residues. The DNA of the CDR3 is TGTGCCAGCAGCGCCATAGTTCGTGGGAACACTGAAGCTTTCTTT. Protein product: CASSAIVRGNTEAFF.

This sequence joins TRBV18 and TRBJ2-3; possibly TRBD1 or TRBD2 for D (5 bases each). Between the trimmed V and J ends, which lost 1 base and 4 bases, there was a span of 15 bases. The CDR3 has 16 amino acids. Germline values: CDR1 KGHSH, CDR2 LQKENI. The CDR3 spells CASSPRFGGVADTQYF. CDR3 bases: TGTGCCAGCTCACCACGGTTTGGGGGAGTGGCAGATACGCAGTATTTT.